This TCR beta chain was recovered during a study of neurological immune-mediated disorders. Study-wide results and limits: Patients with HTLV-1-associated myelopathy had the highest level of TCR clonal expansion, whereas patients with multiple sclerosis had the lowest level, falling beneath the level found in healthy controls.

Stated time point: longitudinal time-point 2. It was from 2 million PBMCs stored at -80 C that the unsorted libraries were obtained. As regards this clonotype: Antigen specificity is unknown. This may be a read error: a much more frequent sequence differs by one nucleotide.

The team produced cDNA through 5'RACE using 10-nucleotide random UMIs. One entry per CDR3 protein results from TCRdb running MiXCR on the 5' RACE reads. The sample carries around 90,000 distinct CDR3 sequences, less than 15% recorded once. Germline CDR1 and CDR2: MDHEN and SYDVKM. This CDR3 spans 11 amino acids. This clonotype was sampled from a female donor with HTLV-1-associated myelopathy (HAM/TSP). The chain couples TRBV28 to TRBJ2-1, with D hard to call. The sequenced sample was PBMCs. CDR3 DNA sequence: TGTGCCAGCAGTTCCATTAATGAGCTGTTCTTC. This translates into CASSSINELFF.